What follows are 29 T cell receptor beta chains derived from one specimen sequenced in a study of cytomegalovirus exposure and HLA in healthy donors. PCR employed 60 Vbeta and 13 Jbeta primers. TCRdb keeps only in-frame clones here, not all; method: immunoSEQ multiplex PCR. The sample table includes roughly 90,000 clones. Sample: PBMCs. These receptors originate from a man aged 45-65 years in good health and CMV-seropositive.

The chain recombines TRBV10-1 with TRBJ2-1; 9 bases map to TRBD1. Germline V gives CDR1 WNHNN, CDR2 SYGVQD (reference sequence). V lost 6 bases and J lost 9; bases outside the gene matches: 6. CDR3 length: 13 residues. The CDR3: CASSPGQGSEQFF. The CDR3 DNA reads TGCGCCAGCAGCCCTGGACAGGGGAGTGAGCAGTTCTTC.

V and J are TRBV4-2 and TRBJ1-5, with D perhaps TRBD1 (5 bases). Between the trimmed V and J ends, which lost 1 base and 4 bases, there was a span of 11 bases. There are 15 residues in the CDR3. The germline V gene has CDR1 LGHNA and CDR2 YNFKEQ. DNA of the CDR3: TGTGCCAGCAGCCAAGGGGGCAGCCCTAATCAGCCCCAGCATTTT. It is translated as CASSQGGSPNQPQHF.

J is TRBJ2-7 and V is TRBV6-6, with TRBD2 as a possible D gene (7 bases). This CDR3 is 15 amino acids long. V was pared by 2 bases and J by 2 bases, with 13 bases between. Per germline, CDR1 MNHNY and CDR2 SVGAGI (reference sequence). CDR3 sequence (DNA): TGTGCCAGCAGTTACGAGGGGGGGCAGCCCTACGAGCAGTACTTC. Protein sequence: CASSYEGGQPYEQYF.

The V gene is TRBV30, the J gene TRBJ2-2; 7 bases line up with TRBD2. This CDR3 has 11 amino acids. V lost 8 bases to trimming and J lost 6 bases; unmatched junction nucleotides: 3. Germline V gene data show CDR1 as GTSNPN and CDR2 as SVGIG (reference sequence). For the CDR3, the DNA is TGTGCCGGGGGGGGACCCGGGGAGCTGTTTTTT. Translating gives CAGGGPGELFF.

CDR3 sequence reads: CSEDQIPTGGAYNEQFF. The CDR3 DNA sequence: TGCAGCGAGGACCAAATCCCGACGGGGGGCGCCTACAATGAGCAGTTCTTC. The rearrangement links TRBV29-1 to TRBJ2-1; TRBD2 might be the D (7 bases). Trimming took 7 bases from V and 2 from J, leaving 24 bases between them. This CDR3 comprises 17 residues. Germline values: CDR1 SQVTM, CDR2 ANQGSEA.

This rearrangement joins TRBV29-1 to TRBJ2-5; TRBD2 is a possible D gene (6 bases). CDR1 and CDR2 from the germline V gene are SQVTM and ANQGSEA. The CDR3 consists of 14 residues. Trimming stripped 3 bases from V and 0 bases from J, with 11 bases between. CDR3 DNA sequence: TGCAGCGTTGATCAGTTAGCGGACCAAGAGACCCAGTACTTC. This encodes CSVDQLADQETQYF. The whole variable domain, filled in from reference TRBV29-1 and TRBJ2-5, reads SAVISQKPSRDICQRGTSLTIQCQVDSQVTMMFWYRQQPGQSLTLIATANQGSEATYESGFVIDKFPISRPNLTFSTLTVSNMSPEDSSIYLCSVDQLADQETQYFGPGTRLLVL.

The V call is TRBV5-1, the J call TRBJ2-1; D perhaps matches TRBD2 (5 bases). CDR1 is SGHRS and CDR2 is YFSETQ in the germline V gene. The CDR3 totals 14 residues. V lost 4 bases to trimming and J lost 3 bases, with 11 bases between them. DNA of the CDR3: TGCGCCAGCAGCGACGGGAATAGCTACAATGAGCAGTTCTTC. This encodes CASSDGNSYNEQFF.

This rearrangement joins TRBV18 to TRBJ2-4; TRBD2 matches 7 bases. This CDR3 has 17 amino acids. Per germline, CDR1 KGHSH and CDR2 LQKENI. V gave up 2 bases and J gave up 2 bases; unmatched junction bases: 9. Here the CDR3 DNA reads TGTGCCAGCTCACCAGTTGGGGGGGGAGAAACCAAAAACATTCAGTACTTC. It yields the protein CASSPVGGGETKNIQYF. The variable domain in full, with the rest retrieved from reference TRBV18 and TRBJ2-4, is NAGVMQNPRHLVRRRGQEARLRCSPMKGHSHVYWYRQLPEEGLKFMVYLQKENIIDESGMPKERFSAEFPKEGPSILRIQQVVRGDSAAYFCASSPVGGGETKNIQYFGAGTRLSVL.

This chain uses TRBV7-9 with TRBJ1-1; TRBD1 matches at 9 bases. Trimming removed 6 bases from V and 10 bases from J; junction bases left unmatched: 12. CDR1 is SEHNR and CDR2 is FQNEAQ in the germline V gene (reference sequence). CDR3 length: 14 residues. CDR3 DNA sequence: TGTGCCAGCAGTGCAACAGGGGGCCGCCCAACAGCTTTCTTT. The encoded protein is CASSATGGRPTAFF.

CDR3 sequence: CASSLVTTIGSSYEQYF. CDR3 nucleotides: TGCGCCAGCAGCTTGGTGACTACTATTGGGAGCTCCTACGAGCAGTACTTC. The chain recombines TRBV5-1 with TRBJ2-7; maybe TRBD2 (5 bases). Looked up from germline, CDR1 is SGHRS and CDR2 is YFSETQ. This CDR3 region has 17 residues. Trimming took 0 bases from V and 0 from J, leaving 16 bases between them. The variable domain in full, completed from reference TRBV5-1 and TRBJ2-7, reads KAGVTQTPRYLIKTRGQQVTLSCSPISGHRSVSWYQQTPGQGLQFLFEYFSETQRNKGNFPGRFSGRQFSNSRSEMNVSTLELGDSALYLCASSLVTTIGSSYEQYFGPGTRLTVT.

V usage is TRBV29-1 and J usage is TRBJ2-6, with D perhaps TRBD1 (6 bases). V lost 4 bases, J lost 0 bases, and 13 bases lay in between. Per germline, CDR1 SQVTM and CDR2 ANQGSEA. The CDR3 extends over 16 amino acids. In DNA form, the CDR3 reads TGCAGCGTTGCCCGGGACATTAACTCTGGGGCCAACGTCCTGACTTTC. This gives the protein CSVARDINSGANVLTF. The full variable domain, completed using reference TRBV29-1 and TRBJ2-6, is SAVISQKPSRDICQRGTSLTIQCQVDSQVTMMFWYRQQPGQSLTLIATANQGSEATYESGFVIDKFPISRPNLTFSTLTVSNMSPEDSSIYLCSVARDINSGANVLTFGAGSRLTVL.

The CDR3 loop is CASSQDRWSGIAGSTDTQYF. The CDR3 nucleotides read TGTGCCAGCAGCCAAGATCGGTGGAGCGGCATAGCGGGAAGCACAGATACGCAGTATTTT. The J gene is TRBJ2-3, the V gene TRBV14; 8 bases match TRBD2. This CDR3 spans 20 amino acids. The V and J ends lost 0 bases and 0 bases, in that order; junction bases with no gene match: 14. Germline CDR1 reads SGHDN; CDR2 reads FVKESK.

The J gene is TRBJ1-1, the V gene TRBV27; 8 bases match TRBD1. The CDR3 totals 17 residues. Germline values: CDR1 MNHEY, CDR2 SMNVEV (reference sequence). The V and J ends lost 4 bases and 4 bases, in that order; junction bases with no gene match: 14. The CDR3 is CASSSKFLTGGVTEAFF. The CDR3 DNA reads TGTGCCAGCAGTTCGAAGTTTTTAACAGGGGGGGTCACTGAAGCTTTCTTT.

CDR3 sequence: CASSYNLGGNEQFF. CDR3 nucleotides: TGTGCCAGCAGTTACAACCTCGGGGGCAATGAGCAGTTCTTC. The chain has TRBV6-6 and TRBJ2-1, with D perhaps TRBD2 (6 bases). Germline CDR1 and CDR2: MNHNY and SVGAGI (reference sequence). CDR3 length: 14 residues. The V and J ends lost 2 bases and 6 bases respectively, with 11 bases between them.

The chain joins TRBV30 to TRBJ1-5; 9 bases line up with TRBD1. The CDR3 length is 13 residues. V lost 5 bases to trimming and J lost 6 bases; unmatched junction nucleotides: 5. CDR1 is GTSNPN and CDR2 is SVGIG in the germline V gene (reference sequence). The CDR3 reads CAWGQGWAQPQHF. CDR3 DNA: TGTGCCTGGGGACAGGGGTGGGCTCAGCCCCAGCATTTT. Supplemented by reference TRBV30 and TRBJ1-5, the full variable domain reads SQTIHQWPATLVQPVGSPLSLECTVEGTSNPNLYWYRQAAGRGLQLLFYSVGIGQISSEVPQNLSASRPQDRQFILSSKKLLLSDSGFYLCAWGQGWAQPQHFGDGTRLSIL.

The chain employs TRBV25-1 and TRBJ1-2; a weak D match, TRBD1 (5 bases). CDR1 MGHDK and CDR2 SYGVNS come from the germline V gene. Trimming took off 3 bases at V and 7 bases at J, with 15 bases between the two ends. The CDR3 has 14 residues. CDR3 sequence: CASSDRSGKGGYTF. The DNA for the CDR3 is TGTGCCAGCAGTGACAGATCAGGGAAAGGTGGCTACACCTTC.

The chain couples TRBV10-2 to TRBJ2-7; unclear D gene. The CDR3 is 15 residues long. In germline, CDR1 is WSHSY, CDR2 SAAADI. V lost 3 bases and J lost 5, with 17 bases in between. The CDR3 loop reads CASSEGSLGRHEQYV. Here the CDR3 DNA reads TGCGCCAGCAGTGAAGGCAGCTTGGGCAGACACGAGCAGTACGTC.

This chain connects TRBV2 to TRBJ2-7; D uncertain. Per germline, CDR1 SNHLY and CDR2 FYNNEI. Trimming shortened V by 4 bases and J by 0 bases, and 10 bases separated the two germline ends. CDR3 length: 14 amino acids. The chain's CDR3 is CASSGSESSYEQYF. CDR3 coding DNA: TGTGCCAGCAGTGGGAGCGAGAGCTCCTACGAGCAGTACTTC. Full variable domain (outside the CDR3, taken from reference TRBV2 and TRBJ2-7): EPEVTQTPSHQVTQMGQEVILRCVPISNHLYFYWYRQILGQKVEFLVSFYNNEISEKSEIFDDQFSVERPDGSNFTLKIRSTKLEDSAMYFCASSGSESSYEQYFGPGTRLTVT.

The J gene is TRBJ1-2, the V gene TRBV7-2; the match to TRBD1 covers 7 bases. Trimming took 3 bases from V and 5 from J; bases not matched to a gene: 6. The germline V gene encodes CDR1 SGHTA and CDR2 FQGNSA. The CDR3 sequence is 14 residues long. The CDR3 DNA follows: TGTGCCAGCAGCTTGGGACAGTTAAGTTATGGCTACACCTTC. Its translation is CASSLGQLSYGYTF.

The chain recombines TRBV19 with TRBJ1-5, with a weak D call TRBD1 (5 bases). Trimming removed 7 bases from V and 7 bases from J, with 20 bases in between. CDR3 size: 15 residues. The germline gives CDR1 LNHDA, CDR2 SQIVND (reference sequence). CDR3 nucleotide sequence: TGTGCCAGTAACTCCGCGGCGGCAGGGTACCAGCCCCAGCATTTT. This sequence encodes CASNSAAAGYQPQHF. Together with reference TRBV19 and TRBJ1-5, the CDR3 gives the full variable domain: DGGITQSPKYLFRKEGQNVTLSCEQNLNHDAMYWYRQDPGQGLRLIYYSQIVNDFQKGDIAEGYSVSREKKESFPLTVTSAQKNPTAFYLCASNSAAAGYQPQHFGDGTRLSIL.

The chain links TRBV30 to TRBJ1-1, with D tentatively TRBD1 (5 bases). Germline lookup yields CDR1 GTSNPN and CDR2 SVGIG (reference sequence). This CDR3 has 13 amino acids. Trimming removed 3 bases at V and 5 bases at J, with 13 bases between. The DNA for the CDR3 is TGTGCCTGGAGGCAGAGTCAGGGTACTGAAGCTTTCTTT. This encodes CAWRQSQGTEAFF.

The chain joins TRBV4-1 to TRBJ1-4; 8 bases are a match to TRBD1. CDR3 size: 17 residues. Germline trimming cut 4 bases from V and 7 bases from J; bases unmatched to any gene: 14. CDR1 and CDR2 (germline): MGHRA, YSYEKL. Here the CDR3 DNA reads TGCGCCAGCAGCCGCGCCGGAGCTCGGACAGGGCGTGAAAAACTGTTTTTT. Its protein is CASSRAGARTGREKLFF.

Comments on this clone: The junction shows a germline mismatch at one end, possibly a read error. The DNA for the CDR3 is TGTGCTAGCAGCTTAGCTAGGACAGCAACGAACACCGGGGAGCTGTTTTTT. It yields the protein CASSLARTATNTGELFF. This chain uses TRBV7-7 with TRBJ2-2; D might be TRBD1 (6 bases). This CDR3 has 17 residues. CDR1 is SSHAT and CDR2 is FNYEAQ in the germline V gene (reference sequence).

The chain is built from TRBV2 and TRBJ2-5; 10 nucleotides match TRBD1. This CDR3 has 14 residues. V dropped 5 bases and J dropped 2; count of bases not matched to a gene: 2. The germline CDR1 and CDR2 sequences are SNHLY and FYNNEI. In nucleotides, the CDR3 is TGTGCCAGCAGTACGGACAGGGGGCAAGAGACCCAGTACTTC. It is translated as CASSTDRGQETQYF. The full variable domain, in which reference TRBV2 and TRBJ2-5 provide the parts outside the CDR3, is EPEVTQTPSHQVTQMGQEVILRCVPISNHLYFYWYRQILGQKVEFLVSFYNNEISEKSEIFDDQFSVERPDGSNFTLKIRSTKLEDSAMYFCASSTDRGQETQYFGPGTRLLVL.

J is TRBJ2-1 and V is TRBV5-1; the D gene is possibly TRBD2 (5 bases). There are 14 residues in the CDR3. Trimming stripped 4 bases from V and 1 base from J, with 9 bases between. CDR1 is SGHRS and CDR2 is YFSETQ in the germline V gene. CDR3 residues: CASSTGDSYNEQFF. In DNA form, the CDR3 reads TGCGCCAGCAGCACCGGGGATTCCTACAATGAGCAGTTCTTC.

This chain links TRBV30 with TRBJ1-2; 7 nucleotides match TRBD1. CDR1 is GTSNPN and CDR2 is SVGIG in the germline V gene (reference sequence). With 5 bases clipped from V and 7 bases from J, the junction kept 7 bases outside the gene matches. This CDR3 has 12 amino acids. This CDR3 reads CAWGGQDGGYTF. In DNA, the CDR3 is TGTGCCTGGGGAGGACAGGATGGTGGCTACACCTTC.

The V and J genes are TRBV6-1 and TRBJ2-7; 10 nucleotides align to TRBD2. Germline lookup yields CDR1 MNHNS and CDR2 SASEGT. J lost 4 bases, V lost 5 bases, and 5 bases had no gene match. This CDR3 is built from 14 residues. The CDR3 is CASSRLAGEYEQYV. For the CDR3, the DNA is TGTGCCAGCAGTAGGCTAGCGGGAGAATACGAGCAGTACGTC.

V is TRBV29-1 and J is TRBJ2-3; 7 nucleotides match TRBD2. The CDR3 spans 13 residues. Per the germline V gene, CDR1 is SQVTM and CDR2 is ANQGSEA. The J segment lost 1 base and the V segment lost 5 bases, leaving 3 bases of the junction unmatched. DNA for the CDR3: TGCAGCGTTTCAGCGGGACGCACAGATACGCAGTATTTT. Protein: CSVSAGRTDTQYF.

This chain connects TRBV5-4 to TRBJ2-1; D perhaps matches TRBD2 (6 bases). CDR3 size: 15 residues. Germline V gene data show CDR1 as SGHNT and CDR2 as YYREEE (reference sequence). Trimming left V 3 bases short and J 3 bases short, with 13 bases between. CDR3 region: CASSSPGRSYNEQFF. In nucleotides, the CDR3 is TGTGCCAGCAGCTCCCCGGGGAGGAGCTACAATGAGCAGTTCTTC.